This TCR beta chain was documented in a study of CD8+CD57+ T cells in acquired aplastic anemia. General observations from the study: With respect to CD8+ Simpson's diversity, patients and controls did not differ significantly. Researchers report that twenty-nine CD8+ CDR3 sequences appeared in both patients and controls.

The use of genomic DNA as template underpinned the TCR beta VDJ and CDR3 profiling. TCRdb used MiXCR to reprocess the reads, holding one entry per CDR3 protein. The sample yields about 160,000 distinct CDR3 sequences, over 55% seen once. Trimming stripped 3 bases from V and 9 bases from J, with 18 bases between. CDR1 is SGHDT and CDR2 is YYEEEE in the germline V gene. The CDR3 spans 14 residues. A word on this clonotype: The antigen is unknown.

For sequencing, patients were chosen who had shown expansion of CD8+CD57+ cells by flow cytometry. Diagnosis of severe acquired aplastic anemia applied to all patients. Patients had not yet gotten any therapy when their blood was taken for sampling. The chain uses TRBV5-6 and TRBJ2-5; D is possibly TRBD1 or TRBD2 (5 bases each). The origin of this receptor is a human donor with aplastic anemia. The sample consisted of sorted CD4+, CD8+, or CD8+CD57+ T cells (not recorded which) from PBMCs. CDR3: CASSWDVLLGAQYF. The CDR3 coding sequence is TGTGCCAGCAGCTGGGACGTCCTCCTAGGTGCCCAGTACTTC.